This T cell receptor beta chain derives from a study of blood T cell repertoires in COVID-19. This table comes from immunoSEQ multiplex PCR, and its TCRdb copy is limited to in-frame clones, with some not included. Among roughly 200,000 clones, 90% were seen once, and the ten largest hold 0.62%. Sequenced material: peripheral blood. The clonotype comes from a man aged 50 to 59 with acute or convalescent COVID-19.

The CDR3 nucleotides are TGTGCCAGCAGTTTAGGGCGACGGCTGGCGGATACGCAGTATTTT. Translated, it gives CASSLGRRLADTQYF. This chain connects TRBV28 to TRBJ2-3; D unclear. V lost 2 bases and J lost 6, with 15 bases in between. Per the germline V gene, CDR1 is MDHEN and CDR2 is SYDVKM. The CDR3 runs 15 residues.